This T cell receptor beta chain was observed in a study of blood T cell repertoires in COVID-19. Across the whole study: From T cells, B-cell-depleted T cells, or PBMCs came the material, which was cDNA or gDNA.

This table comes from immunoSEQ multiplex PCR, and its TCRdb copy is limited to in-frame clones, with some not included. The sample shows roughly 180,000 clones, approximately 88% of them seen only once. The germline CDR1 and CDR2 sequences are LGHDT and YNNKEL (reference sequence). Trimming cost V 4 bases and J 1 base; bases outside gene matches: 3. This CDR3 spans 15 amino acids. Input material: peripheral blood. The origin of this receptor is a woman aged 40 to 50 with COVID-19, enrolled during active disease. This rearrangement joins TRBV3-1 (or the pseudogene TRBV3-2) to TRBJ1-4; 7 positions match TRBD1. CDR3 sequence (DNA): TGTGCCAGCAGCCCAAGACAGGGAACTAATGAAAAACTGTTTTTT. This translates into CASSPRQGTNEKLFF.